This TCR beta chain was identified in a study of T cell repertoires in cytomegalovirus infection (dated by TCRdb to the late 2010s). Notes on the research overall: Alongside well-studied HLA-B-restricted epitopes, the peptide stimulations were aimed at recently identified HLA-C-restricted CMV epitopes, whose presentation resists viral immunomodulation. Donor HLA type was relevant to the analysis, because carriage of CMV infection together with the matching HLA type was indicated by public TCR beta signatures. Summary of the overall study and its limitations: The ex vivo response was dominated by HLA-C-restricted CMV-specific TCR beta clonotypes, which also provided the single most frequent clonotype in two of eight donors. Carriers of CMV infection plus the relevant HLA type were discriminated by the cumulative frequency of public TCR beta family members in the study cohort and in an independent 352-donor cohort.

The treatment or condition label, as the study defines it: in vitro stimulation with specific CMV peptide epitopes to enrich CMV-specific T cells. Sequencing was performed on an Illumina HiSeq 1500. The public sequencing data were trimmed at Q25 with fastp and processed into clonotypes with MiXCR by TCRdb, which kept only in-frame beta chains. Records with the same CDR3 protein are collapsed into one entry carrying the most frequent genes and DNA. Within this sample are about 360,000 distinct CDR3 sequences, with roughly 34% of them counted one time only. 13% of the sample is taken by the ten largest. This clonotype has more than one count but fewer than ten. No antigen is known for it. No much larger clone exists at a distance of one base, and base qualities are not known. Including cysteine and phenylalanine, the CDR3 has 14 amino acids. The DNA shown is the 42-base CDR3, in frame from base 1. V loses 3 bases, J loses 5 bases, and the germline ends lie 11 bases apart. Looking up the germline V gene (reference sequence) yields CDR1 LNHDA and CDR2 SQIVND.

Material: cultured PBMCs, obtained from culture after CMV antigen stimulation. This receptor was identified in a human donor in good health (CMV status not recorded). Some clones in this sample may be carry-over from other donors' samples. The chain is made from TRBV19 and TRBJ1-5, with no confidently assigned D gene. The DNA reads as follows: TGTGCCAGTAGTATCGGGCAGAGTCATCAGCCCCAGCATTTT. This encodes CASSIGQSHQPQHF.